The following is a T cell receptor (beta chain) sequence with its context. The data stem from a study of read filtering for tumor transcriptome and immune sequencing. From roughly 0.4 ug of RNA, a library with molecular barcoded alpha/delta and beta/gamma adaptors was made. TCRdb redid the calling of the reads with MiXCR, one entry per CDR3 protein. Here the sample spans some 120,000 distinct CDR3 sequences, about an eighth being singletons. The junction had 13 bases not matched to a gene; V was cut back by 0 bases and J by 12 bases. Germline CDR1 SGHNT, CDR2 YYREEE (reference sequence). This CDR3 region has 16 residues.

The V and J genes are TRBV5-4 and TRBJ1-4, with TRBD1 matching 8 bases. The clonotype was recovered from a donor older than 35 with multiple myeloma. The sample consisted of a population of CD138-negative cells sorted from bone marrow. DNA of the CDR3: TGTGCCAGCAGCTTGGGGCAGGGGGCGACCCCGAAGGAACTGTTTTTT. Protein product: CASSLGQGATPKELFF.